This T cell receptor beta chain derives from a study of relationships among human T cell subsets. The study, taken as a whole, reports: Over 60% of CD8+ cytotoxic sequences were in clones over 100 reads; regulatory and Th2 had few. Th1, Th2 and regulatory subsets overlapped substantially in CDR3 sequences. Some CD4+CD8+ double-positive cells may remain after bead sorting.

This clonotype was counted a few times. No antigen is known for it. From mRNA, alpha and beta CDR3 regions were amplified using semiquantitative ARM-PCR. Exponential amplification used communal superprimers after tagged nested gene-specific primers in ARM-PCR. First-round products served as template after exonuclease removal of nested primers. Each CDR3 protein is one row after TCRdb ran MiXCR on the multiplex PCR reads. The table includes roughly 15,000 distinct CDR3 sequences, roughly 60% detected once. CDR1 ENHRY and CDR2 SYGVKD come from the germline V gene. Deletions cut 8 bases from V and 2 bases from J, with 16 bases between. The CDR3 consists of 14 residues.

This receptor was obtained from a man in his forties or fifties in good health. Sequenced: total T cells sorted from blood. This rearrangement joins TRBV10-3 to TRBJ2-7; D is unresolved. CDR3 coding DNA: TGTGCCATCCGGGTGTCGGCTAACACCTACGAGCAGTACTTC. Residues: CAIRVSANTYEQYF.